Following are 2 T cell receptor beta chains from one sample sequenced in a study of cytomegalovirus exposure and HLA in healthy donors. Some clones are missing from TCRdb's copy, which holds only in-frame ones; the method was immunoSEQ multiplex PCR. The profile shows 50,000 to 65,000 clones, 95% of them singletons. The specimen was PBMCs. The receptors here all came from a woman aged 18-29 years in good health and CMV-seropositive.

This chain joins TRBV30 and TRBJ1-2; a possible D gene is TRBD1 (6 bases). The CDR3 consists of 12 residues. Trimming took off 8 bases at V and 0 bases at J, with 10 bases between the two ends. Per the germline V gene, CDR1 is GTSNPN and CDR2 is SVGIG (reference sequence). The DNA of the CDR3 is TGTGCCCGCAGGGGATCTAACTATGGCTACACCTTC. Encoded protein: CARRGSNYGYTF.

V and J are TRBV27 and TRBJ1-2, with D unclear. The V gene lost 0 bases and the J gene lost 9 bases, with 14 bases spanning the gap. CDR3 length equals 14 residues. Germline values: CDR1 MNHEY, CDR2 SMNVEV (reference sequence). Here the CDR3 DNA reads TGTGCCAGCAGTTTATCTCGGCAGACAATCAGCTACACCTTC. This encodes CASSLSRQTISYTF.